This T cell receptor (beta chain) originates from a study of identical twins. Each CDR3 protein is one row after TCRdb ran MiXCR on the 5' RACE reads. The sample shows a few hundred thousand distinct CDR3 sequences, 9.6% of them seen only once. The junction had 11 bases not matched to a gene; V was cut back by 6 bases and J by 7 bases. The germline CDR1 and CDR2 sequences are SEHNR and FQNEAQ (reference sequence). This CDR3 region has 15 residues. The same data also contributed to another study, on yellow fever vaccine responses in identical twins.

Sequencing was performed on PBMCs. This chain joins TRBV7-9 and TRBJ2-1; 8 bases map to TRBD1. The receptor comes from a woman aged 18-29 years in good health. The DNA for the CDR3 is TGTGCCAGCAGGCCCGGGACAGGAGTTAGGAATGAGCAGTTCTTC. This gives the protein CASRPGTGVRNEQFF. Drawing the rest from reference TRBV7-9 and TRBJ2-1, the complete variable domain is DTGVSQNPRHKITKRGQNVTFRCDPISEHNRLYWYRQTLGQGPEFLTYFQNEAQLEKSRLLSDRFSAERPKGSFSTLEIQRTEQGDSAMYLCASRPGTGVRNEQFFGPGTRLTVL.